The entry below gives a single T cell receptor (beta chain) sequence along with its context. These data come from a study of human T cells and chemical hapten exposure. Study details: For the roughly 24-week duration of the study, patients were given weekly doses of diphenylcyclopropenone on the scalp.

The time point: pre-sensitization, week 0. Specified treatment: therapeutic diphenylcyclopropenone sensitization with weekly scalp DPC. Patches went on only after blood had been drawn each time. The study's library attached unique molecular identifiers to single cDNA molecules. TCRdb passed the RACE reads through MiXCR, listing each CDR3 protein once. This table has 250,000 or so distinct CDR3 sequences, about 7.7% appearing once. The germline V gene encodes CDR1 ENHRY and CDR2 SYGVKD. Germline trimming cut 6 bases from V and 0 bases from J; bases unmatched to any gene: 5. The CDR3 is 15 amino acids. Sequenced here: whole blood, sampled in connection with sensitization to the hapten diphenylcyclopropenone (DPC). This chain connects TRBV10-3 to TRBJ2-3; 8 bases are shared with TRBD1. The clonotype was recovered from a man aged 18-30 years with alopecia areata. Some clones in this sample may be carry-over from other donors' samples. CDR3 DNA: TGTGCCATCAGCTGGGGGGACAGGAGCACAGATACGCAGTATTTT. This translates into CAISWGDRSTDTQYF.